Reported below is one T cell receptor (beta chain). These data come from a study of blood T cell repertoires in COVID-19. The overall study: Collection of acute and convalescent COVID-19 samples took place in the United States, Italy and Spain. Nucleic acid was either cDNA or gDNA, and it came from T cells, B-cell-depleted T cells, or PBMCs.

In the original processing: Reference gene primer amplification yielded estimated nucleated cell counts. Only in-frame clones appear in the TCRdb table, and some are missing; sequencing was by immunoSEQ multiplex PCR. V and J calls and clone size come straight from that table; D and trimming were deduced from the DNA. The table includes fewer than 500,000 clones, approximately 90% detected once. Enrollment of patients from Seattle took place during active infection, with longitudinal follow-up. The CDR3 totals 17 residues. V lost 9 bases to trimming and J lost 4 bases; unmatched junction nucleotides: 19. CDR1 and CDR2 (germline): SEHNR, FQNEAQ (reference sequence).

Sequencing used peripheral blood. This clonotype was obtained from a man aged 18 to 29 with COVID-19, enrolled during active disease. V is TRBV7-9 and J is TRBJ1-1; TRBD1 agrees at 8 bases. The CDR3 DNA sequence: TGTGCCAGTACAGGGGGGTCGTACAAATTAGAAGGCACTGAAGCTTTCTTT. It encodes CASTGGSYKLEGTEAFF.